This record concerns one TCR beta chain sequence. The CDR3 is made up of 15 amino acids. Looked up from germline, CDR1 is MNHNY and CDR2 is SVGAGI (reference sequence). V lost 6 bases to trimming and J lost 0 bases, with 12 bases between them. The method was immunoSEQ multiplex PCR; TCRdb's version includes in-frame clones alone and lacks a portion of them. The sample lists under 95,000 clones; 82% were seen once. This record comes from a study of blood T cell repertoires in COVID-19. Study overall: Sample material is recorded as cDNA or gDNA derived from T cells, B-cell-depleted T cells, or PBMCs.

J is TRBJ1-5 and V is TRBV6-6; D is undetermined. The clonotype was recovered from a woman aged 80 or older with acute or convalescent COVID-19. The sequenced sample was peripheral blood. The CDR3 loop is CASSPGAYSNQPQHF. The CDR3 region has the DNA TGTGCCAGCAGCCCCGGAGCATATAGCAATCAGCCCCAGCATTTT.